This entry lists 19 T cell receptor beta chains sequenced from one sample in a study of early T cells in non-severe SARS-CoV-2 infection. Each CDR3 protein is one row after TCRdb ran MiXCR on the 5' RACE reads. Among tens of thousands of distinct CDR3 sequences listed, about 10% were seen once. Source material: whole blood. These receptors all come from an adult who was a healthcare worker with PCR-confirmed SARS-CoV-2 infection or an uninfected control (not recorded which).

The sample holds a few counts of this clonotype. The chain carries TRBV7-9 and TRBJ2-7; tentative D call: TRBD1 (5 bases). CDR1 and CDR2 from the germline V gene are SEHNR and FQNEAQ (reference sequence). CDR3 length: 14 amino acids. With 0 bases removed from V and 2 bases from J, the gap between germline ends came to 8 bases. The CDR3 region has the DNA TGTGCCAGCAGCTTAGCGACAGCCACCTACGAGCAGTACTTC. This translates into CASSLATATYEQYF. Full variable domain (remainder filled in from reference TRBV7-9 and TRBJ2-7): DTGVSQNPRHKITKRGQNVTFRCDPISEHNRLYWYRQTLGQGPEFLTYFQNEAQLEKSRLLSDRFSAERPKGSFSTLEIQRTEQGDSAMYLCASSLATATYEQYFGPGTRLTVT.

This clonotype was observed a handful of times. The V and J genes are TRBV10-3 and TRBJ2-2; D may correspond to TRBD1 or TRBD2 (5 bases each). The germline gives CDR1 ENHRY, CDR2 SYGVKD. V was shortened by 6 bases and J by 4 bases, with 15 bases between the two germline ends. This CDR3 is built from 15 residues. CDR3 sequence (DNA): TGTGCCATCAGAAAATCCGGGACCCTCACCGGGGAGCTGTTTTTT. Protein sequence: CAIRKSGTLTGELFF.

This clonotype was found many times. J is TRBJ1-2 and V is TRBV24-1; TRBD1 matches 7 bases. The CDR3 is made up of 14 amino acids. V dropped 3 bases and J dropped 8; count of bases not matched to a gene: 8. CDR1 and CDR2 from the germline V gene are KGHDR and SFDVKD. The chain's CDR3 is CATSDKQGLRGYTF. DNA for the CDR3: TGTGCCACCAGTGATAAACAGGGGCTGCGCGGCTACACCTTC.

This chain links TRBV5-5 with TRBJ1-1, with a weak D call TRBD1 (6 bases). V was clipped by 5 bases and J by 4 bases, with 15 bases between them. The CDR3 is 14 residues long. From germline, CDR1 is SGHKS and CDR2 YYEKEE (reference sequence). The CDR3 DNA follows: TGTGCCAGCAGTTTCAGGGGAATTGGCACTGAAGCTTTCTTT. This gives the protein CASSFRGIGTEAFF.

The rearrangement uses TRBV7-2 and TRBJ2-7, with 7 bases identical to TRBD2. Trimming at V came to 4 bases and at J to 0 bases, leaving 3 bases not matched to a gene. This CDR3 contains 14 residues. Germline CDR1 SGHTA, CDR2 FQGNSA. CDR3 nucleotides: TGTGCCAGCAGCTATGGCGGGAGCTCCTACGAGCAGTACTTC. This codes for CASSYGGSSYEQYF.

This clonotype was detected a few times. The gene calls are TRBV7-2 and TRBJ2-7; no clear D. From germline, CDR1 is SGHTA and CDR2 FQGNSA. With 2 bases removed from V and 6 bases from J, the gap between germline ends came to 8 bases. CDR3 length: 12 amino acids. Here the CDR3 DNA reads TGTGCCAGCAGCTTAATGACTCGCGAGCAGTACTTC. Protein: CASSLMTREQYF.

This clonotype was found many times. This chain joins TRBV15 and TRBJ2-1; D not resolved. CDR1 LNHNV and CDR2 YYDKDF come from the germline V gene (reference sequence). V was cut by 0 bases and J by 9 bases, with 9 bases left in between. This CDR3 spans 13 amino acids. The CDR3 DNA follows: TGTGCCACCAGCAGAGATCTGGGTGGTGAGCAGTTCTTC. Translating gives CATSRDLGGEQFF.

This clonotype was recorded many times. The chain couples TRBV10-3 to TRBJ2-3, with TRBD2 matching 12 bases. The CDR3 is made up of 18 amino acids. V shed 0 bases, J shed 0 bases, and the junction held 4 bases outside the gene matches. Germline CDR1 is ENHRY and CDR2 is SYGVKD. This CDR3 is CAISESLTSGSSTDTQYF. The CDR3 DNA follows: TGTGCCATCAGTGAGTCGTTGACTAGCGGGAGTAGCACAGATACGCAGTATTTT.

CDR3 amino acids: CASSLGAMTDKNIQYF. CDR3 bases: TGTGCCAGCAGCTTAGGAGCTATGACAGACAAAAACATTCAGTACTTC. This sequence joins TRBV7-8 and TRBJ2-4; TRBD1 is a possible D gene (5 bases). CDR3 size: 16 residues. V lost 1 base and J 3 bases, leaving 13 bases between the germline ends. Looked up from germline, CDR1 is SGHVS and CDR2 is FQNEAQ.

The rearrangement uses TRBV27 and TRBJ1-1; 9 bases agree with TRBD1. Germline values: CDR1 MNHEY, CDR2 SMNVEV (reference sequence). This CDR3 contains 16 residues. The V segment lost 6 bases and the J segment 0 bases; nucleotides outside the gene matches: 8. CDR3 region: CASSQQGAMVNTEAFF. Here the CDR3 DNA reads TGTGCCAGCAGCCAACAGGGGGCTATGGTGAACACTGAAGCTTTCTTT.

The rearrangement joins TRBV12-3 or TRBV12-4 to TRBJ2-2, with 7 nucleotides matching TRBD2. V was clipped by 1 base and J by 4 bases; unmatched bases: 0. This CDR3 comprises 14 residues. This CDR3 is CASSLGGGTGELFF. CDR3 bases: TGTGCCAGCAGTTTAGGGGGGGGCACCGGGGAGCTGTTTTTT.

This clonotype was detected only a few times. The chain carries TRBV3-1 and TRBJ2-3; the D gene is possibly TRBD1 (5 bases). This CDR3 has 15 residues. Trimming cost V 2 bases and J 6 bases, with 15 bases left between them. Germline V gene data show CDR1 as LGHDT and CDR2 as YNNKEL (reference sequence). CDR3 coding DNA: TGTGCCAGCAGCCAAAGGGGCCAAAATGTGGATACGCAGTATTTT. Protein sequence: CASSQRGQNVDTQYF.

Many counts were recorded for this clonotype. V and J are TRBV28 and TRBJ1-1; a possible D gene is TRBD1 (6 bases). The CDR3 consists of 14 residues. Per germline, CDR1 MDHEN and CDR2 SYDVKM. V was cut by 5 bases and J by 6 bases, with 16 bases left in between. The CDR3 reads CASSGTGTTAEAFF. The CDR3 DNA follows: TGTGCCAGCAGTGGAACAGGGACGACGGCTGAAGCTTTCTTT.

This clonotype was counted at least ten times. The chain links TRBV20-1 to TRBJ2-1, with D unclear. The CDR3 is 14 amino acids. CDR1 and CDR2 (germline): DFQATT, SNEGSKA (reference sequence). V was shortened by 3 bases and J by 6 bases, with 15 bases between the two germline ends. The CDR3 protein is CSARRTQLVNEQFF. CDR3 coding DNA: TGCAGTGCTAGGCGGACCCAACTCGTCAATGAGCAGTTCTTC.

This clonotype was seen many times. CDR3 coding DNA: TGTGCCATCAGTGAAGGGTACGAGCAGTACTTC. It is translated as CAISEGYEQYF. The chain is built from TRBV10-3 and TRBJ2-7; no clear D. Per the germline V gene, CDR1 is ENHRY and CDR2 is SYGVKD. V gave up 3 bases and J gave up 4 bases, with 4 bases separating them. The CDR3 is made up of 11 amino acids.

The V gene is TRBV7-3, the J gene TRBJ2-5; no clear D. CDR1 and CDR2 from the germline V gene are SGHTA and FQGTGA. The germline V and J ends were trimmed by 1 base and 2 bases, with 5 bases remaining between them. The CDR3 runs 13 residues. CDR3 region: CASSLIDQETQYF. For the CDR3, the DNA is TGTGCCAGCAGCTTAATAGATCAAGAGACCCAGTACTTC.

This clonotype showed up many times. The CDR3 protein is CASSPLGRSYEQYF. Written as DNA, the CDR3 is TGTGCCAGCAGCCCCCTGGGGAGATCCTACGAGCAGTACTTC. This chain connects TRBV7-2 to TRBJ2-7; the D gene is possibly TRBD2 (5 bases). The germline V and J ends were trimmed by 5 bases and 1 base, with 12 bases remaining between them. This CDR3 comprises 14 residues. The germline gives CDR1 SGHTA, CDR2 FQGNSA.

The chain couples TRBV11-2 to TRBJ2-5; no reliable D call. Germline CDR1 SGHAT, CDR2 FQNNGV. V lost 5 bases to trimming and J lost 5 bases, with 15 bases between them. This CDR3 region has 14 residues. CDR3 amino acids: CASSPSIGWETQYF. CDR3 DNA sequence: TGTGCCAGCAGCCCCTCTATAGGATGGGAGACCCAGTACTTC. Combining the CDR3 with reference TRBV11-2 and TRBJ2-5 gives the whole variable domain EAGVAQSPRYKIIEKRQSVAFWCNPISGHATLYWYQQILGQGPKLLIQFQNNGVVDDSQLPKDRFSAERLKGVDSTLKIQPAKLEDSAVYLCASSPSIGWETQYFGPGTRLLVL.

This clonotype was seen repeatedly, ten times or more. The chain uses TRBV29-1 and TRBJ1-1; D possibly corresponds to TRBD1 (6 bases). Deletions cut 4 bases from V and 6 bases from J, with 12 bases between. The length of the CDR3 is 12 residues. Germline V gene data show CDR1 as SQVTM and CDR2 as ANQGSEA. The CDR3 is CSVAQGRAEAFF. CDR3 in DNA: TGCAGCGTTGCCCAGGGGAGGGCTGAAGCTTTCTTT.